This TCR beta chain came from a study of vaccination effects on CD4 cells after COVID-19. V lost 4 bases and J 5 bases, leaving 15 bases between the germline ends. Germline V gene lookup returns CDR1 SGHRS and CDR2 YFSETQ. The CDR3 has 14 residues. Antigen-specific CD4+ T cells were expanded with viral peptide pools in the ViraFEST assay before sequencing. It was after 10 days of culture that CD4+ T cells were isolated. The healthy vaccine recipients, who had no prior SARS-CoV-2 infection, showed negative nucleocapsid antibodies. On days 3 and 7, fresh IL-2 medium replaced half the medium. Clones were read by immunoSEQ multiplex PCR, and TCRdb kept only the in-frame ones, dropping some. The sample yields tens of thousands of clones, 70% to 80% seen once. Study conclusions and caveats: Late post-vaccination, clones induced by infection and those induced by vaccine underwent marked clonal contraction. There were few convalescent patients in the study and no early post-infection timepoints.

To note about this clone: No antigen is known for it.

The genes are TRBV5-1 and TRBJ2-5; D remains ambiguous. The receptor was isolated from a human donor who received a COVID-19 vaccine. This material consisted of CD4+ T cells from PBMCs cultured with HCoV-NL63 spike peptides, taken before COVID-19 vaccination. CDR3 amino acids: CASSRGVTGETQYF. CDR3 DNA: TGCGCCAGCAGCCGAGGAGTTACTGGGGAGACCCAGTACTTC.